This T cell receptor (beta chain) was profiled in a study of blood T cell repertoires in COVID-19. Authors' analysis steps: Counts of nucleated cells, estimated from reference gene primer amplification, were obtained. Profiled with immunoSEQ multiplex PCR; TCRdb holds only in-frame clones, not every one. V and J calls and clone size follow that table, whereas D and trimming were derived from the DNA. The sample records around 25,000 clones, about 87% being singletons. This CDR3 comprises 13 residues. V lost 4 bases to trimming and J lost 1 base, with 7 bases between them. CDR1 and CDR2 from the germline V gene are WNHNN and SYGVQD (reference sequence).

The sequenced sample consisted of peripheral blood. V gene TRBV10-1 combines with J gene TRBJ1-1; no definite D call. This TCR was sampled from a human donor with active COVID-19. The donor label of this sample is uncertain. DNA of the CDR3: TGCGCCAGCAGTGCCCAGGAGAACACTGAAGCTTTCTTT. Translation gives CASSAQENTEAFF.